This is a list of T cell receptor beta chains from one sample in a study of beta chain features in type 1 diabetes. Some clones are missing from TCRdb's copy, which holds only in-frame ones; the method was immunoSEQ multiplex PCR. The repertoire includes about 650,000 clones, roughly 12% of them detected once, and over 0.1% sits in the top ten. The sequenced material came from naive CD4+ T cells from blood. These receptors were collected from a man aged 25 to 45 with type 1 diabetes. Both conserved end residues are part of each CDR3. The order of the fields is V gene, D gene, J gene, CDR3 protein. The D gene is left open where the match is weak.

>TRBV2|.|TRBJ2-1
CASTVLLVGQFF
>TRBV9|.|TRBJ2-5
CASSVGSAGETQYF
>TRBV27|.|TRBJ1-4
CASSRGPNEKLFF
>TRBV7-2|.|TRBJ2-3
CASSLVGAGNTDTQYF
>TRBV6-5|.|TRBJ1-2
CASGGNYGYTF
>TRBV6-6|TRBD1|TRBJ1-2
CASSHRQGEGYGYTF
>TRBV4-3|.|TRBJ2-7
CASSQEEGFEQYF
>TRBV30|.|TRBJ2-3
CAWSVTTDTQYF
>TRBV4-3|TRBD1|TRBJ1-1
CASSRDSGNTEAFF
>TRBV9|.|TRBJ1-6
CASSVMSENSPLHF
>TRBV10-3|TRBD1|TRBJ2-6
CAIMGTANSGANVLTF
>TRBV5-6|.|TRBJ2-7
CASSPGVRDYEQYF
>TRBV5-1|TRBD1|TRBJ1-5
CASSLGTGGKPQHF
>TRBV7-9|.|TRBJ2-7
CASMDRAYEQYF
>TRBV29-1|.|TRBJ1-3
CSVAKTVSSGNTIYF
>TRBV7-9|.|TRBJ1-4
CASSTRGGDATNEKLFF
>TRBV28|.|TRBJ2-1
CASNTNQWNNEQFF
>TRBV4-2|TRBD1|TRBJ2-5
CASSQVTGQGGETQYF
>TRBV10-3|TRBD1|TRBJ1-3
CAISSGQGVTGNTIYF
>TRBV4-2|TRBD1|TRBJ2-7
CASSQGKVWDRTPYEQYF
>TRBV5-1|.|TRBJ2-5
CASSPSRGGETQYF
>TRBV7-2|TRBD1|TRBJ2-3
CASSQTGQGTDTQYF
>TRBV4-3|.|TRBJ2-3
CASTPRWGADTQYF
>TRBV5-1|.|TRBJ1-5
CASSLGVHQPQHF
>TRBV6-5|TRBD1|TRBJ1-2
CASSSDWDSFYGYTF
>TRBV27|TRBD2|TRBJ2-7
CASGLAASSYEQYF
>TRBV4-1|TRBD1|TRBJ1-4
CASSQGPGQGARVNEKLFF
>TRBV5-1|.|TRBJ1-5
CASSLDGDSNQPQHF
>TRBV5-4|TRBD2|TRBJ2-3
CASSLGAGLSTDTQYF
>TRBV27|TRBD1|TRBJ2-4
CASSFLQGAAKNIQYF
>TRBV6-1|.|TRBJ2-1
CASSVGWISYNEQFF
>TRBV9|.|TRBJ2-3
CASSVGRTVSGLTDTQYF
>TRBV6-6|.|TRBJ2-7
CASSRSAGLIYEQYF
>TRBV15|TRBD1|TRBJ1-5
CATSSWDRVTQPQHF
>TRBV4-1|TRBD1|TRBJ1-2
CASSQGTGWRGYTF
>TRBV7-2|TRBD1|TRBJ2-5
CASSLGTGTGEETQYF
>TRBV7-2|TRBD1|TRBJ1-1
CASSFQGASEAFF
>TRBV29-1|.|TRBJ1-4
CSVVEGKEKLFF
>TRBV29-1|.|TRBJ1-2
CSGGGGGYTF
>TRBV7-9|.|TRBJ1-4
CASGIGGTNEKLFF
>TRBV18|.|TRBJ2-7
CASSPPGGNEQYF
>TRBV5-1|TRBD1|TRBJ1-6
CASSLAGTGDSPLHF
>TRBV19|TRBD1|TRBJ2-4
CASTLGTGVHIQYF
>TRBV30|TRBD1|TRBJ1-2
CAWSLTSTGGDGYTF
>TRBV11-2|TRBD2|TRBJ2-1
CASSLTLAGQTDNYEQFF
>TRBV7-2|.|TRBJ1-2
CASSSAVYGYTF
>TRBV7-6|.|TRBJ2-1
CASSFNEGSYNEQFF
>TRBV5-6|.|TRBJ1-1
CASSLVGFPFLGAGTEAFF
>TRBV15|.|TRBJ1-5
CATSRDPLPGGNQPQHF
>TRBV28|TRBD1|TRBJ1-4
CASRPLGRDRPFF
>TRBV6-5|TRBD1|TRBJ1-2
CASSYWGTGDYGYTF
>TRBV28|.|TRBJ2-4
CASSFWARGLAKNIQYF
>TRBV19|.|TRBJ1-5
CASKTVGTENQPQHF
>TRBV6-1|TRBD1|TRBJ2-2
CASTTGQGRTGELFF
>TRBV6-5|.|TRBJ1-2
CASRPGTSHNYGYTF
>TRBV13|TRBD1|TRBJ2-2
CASSLGQGDTGELFF
>TRBV9|.|TRBJ2-2
CASSAVLATTGELFF